The clone carrying this T cell receptor beta chain has at least ten counts. Its cognate antigen is unknown. This record belongs to a study of T cells in Graves' hyperthyroidism and ophthalmopathy. Study results and caveats: Peripheral blood also featured most of the thyroid clonotypes expanded above 0.001. In simple terms, a model built on 13 V-J features told ophthalmopathy apart from stable hyperthyroidism. Ophthalmopathy, as predicted by the model, came a median roughly 6.5 months after the prediction.

It was RNA transcripts that yielded the amplified TCR beta CDR3 regions. Initially, a first-round RT-PCR of the TCR CDR3 employed the HTBI primer set. In TCRdb, the multiplex PCR reads were re-called with MiXCR into one record per CDR3 protein. In the table there are a few hundred thousand distinct CDR3 sequences, 15% to 20% of which are singletons. CDR1 and CDR2 (germline): MDHEN, SYDVKM. V was cut by 3 bases and J by 0 bases, with 15 bases left in between. The CDR3 extends over 17 amino acids. Source material: blood. This sequence originates from a woman younger than 30 with Graves' ophthalmopathy. The rearrangement uses TRBV28 and TRBJ2-1; TRBD2 is a possible D gene (5 bases). The CDR3 region is CASSLVTAGISYNEQFF. The CDR3 nucleotides read TGTGCCAGCAGTTTGGTTACTGCGGGTATCTCCTACAATGAGCAGTTCTTC.